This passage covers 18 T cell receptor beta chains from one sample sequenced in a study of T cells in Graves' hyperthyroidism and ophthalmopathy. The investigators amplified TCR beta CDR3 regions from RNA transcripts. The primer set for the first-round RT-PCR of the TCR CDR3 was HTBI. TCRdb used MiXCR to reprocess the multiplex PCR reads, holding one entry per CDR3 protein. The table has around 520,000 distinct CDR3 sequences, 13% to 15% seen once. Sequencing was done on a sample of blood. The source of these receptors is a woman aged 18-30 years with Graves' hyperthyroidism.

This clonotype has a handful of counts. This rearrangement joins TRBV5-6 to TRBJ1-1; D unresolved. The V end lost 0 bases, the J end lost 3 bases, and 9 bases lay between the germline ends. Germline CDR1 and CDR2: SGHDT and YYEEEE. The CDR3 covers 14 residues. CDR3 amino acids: CASSLEAGHTEAFF. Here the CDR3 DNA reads TGTGCCAGCAGCTTGGAGGCAGGCCACACTGAAGCTTTCTTT.

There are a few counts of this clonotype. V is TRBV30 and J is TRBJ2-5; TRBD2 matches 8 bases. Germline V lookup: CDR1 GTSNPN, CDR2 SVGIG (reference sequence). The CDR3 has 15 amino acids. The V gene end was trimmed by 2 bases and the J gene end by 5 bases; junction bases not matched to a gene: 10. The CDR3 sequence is CAWSFPGGRAETQYF. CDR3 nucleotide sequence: TGTGCCTGGAGTTTCCCGGGAGGGAGGGCGGAGACCCAGTACTTC.

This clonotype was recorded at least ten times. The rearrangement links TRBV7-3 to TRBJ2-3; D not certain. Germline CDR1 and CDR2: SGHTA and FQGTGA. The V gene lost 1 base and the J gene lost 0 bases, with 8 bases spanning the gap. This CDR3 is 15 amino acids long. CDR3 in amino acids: CASSLMAHSTDTQYF. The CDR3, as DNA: TGTGCCAGCAGCTTAATGGCGCATAGCACAGATACGCAGTATTTT.

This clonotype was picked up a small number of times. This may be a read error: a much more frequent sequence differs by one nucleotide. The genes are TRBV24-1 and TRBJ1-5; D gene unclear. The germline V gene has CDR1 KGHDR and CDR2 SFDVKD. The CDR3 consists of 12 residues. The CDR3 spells CAASDLNQPQHF. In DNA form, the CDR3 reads TGTGCCGCCAGTGACTTGAATCAGCCCCAGCATTTT.

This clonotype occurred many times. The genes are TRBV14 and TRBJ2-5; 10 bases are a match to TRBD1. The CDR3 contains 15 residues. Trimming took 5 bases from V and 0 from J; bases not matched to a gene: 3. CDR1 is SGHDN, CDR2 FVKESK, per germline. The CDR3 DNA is TGTGCCAGCAGCAGGGACAGGGGCCACCAAGAGACCCAGTACTTC. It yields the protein CASSRDRGHQETQYF. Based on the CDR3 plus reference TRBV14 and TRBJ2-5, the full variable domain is EAGVTQFPSHSVIEKGQTVTLRCDPISGHDNLYWYRRVMGKEIKFLLHFVKESKQDESGMPNNRFLAERTGGTYSTLKVQPAELEDSGVYFCASSRDRGHQETQYFGPGTRLLVL.

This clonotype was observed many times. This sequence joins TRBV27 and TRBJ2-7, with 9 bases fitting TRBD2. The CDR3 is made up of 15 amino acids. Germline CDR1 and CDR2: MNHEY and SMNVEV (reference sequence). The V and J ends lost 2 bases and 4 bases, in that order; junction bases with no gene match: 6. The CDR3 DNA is TGTGCCAGCAGTTTACGAGGGACTAGCCTTTACGAGCAGTACGTC. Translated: CASSLRGTSLYEQYV.

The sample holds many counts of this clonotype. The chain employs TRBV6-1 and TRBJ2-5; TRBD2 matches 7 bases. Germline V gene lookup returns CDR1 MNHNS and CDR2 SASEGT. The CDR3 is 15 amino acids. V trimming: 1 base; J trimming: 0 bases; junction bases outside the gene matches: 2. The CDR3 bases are TGTGCCAGCAGTGAAGACGGGGGGAACCAAGAGACCCAGTACTTC. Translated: CASSEDGGNQETQYF.

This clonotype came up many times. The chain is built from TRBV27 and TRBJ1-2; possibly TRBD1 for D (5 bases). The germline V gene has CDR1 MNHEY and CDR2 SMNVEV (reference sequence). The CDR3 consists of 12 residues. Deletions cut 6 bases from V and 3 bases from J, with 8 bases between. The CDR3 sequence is CASRGLHYGYTF. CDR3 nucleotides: TGTGCCAGCAGGGGACTCCACTATGGCTACACCTTC.

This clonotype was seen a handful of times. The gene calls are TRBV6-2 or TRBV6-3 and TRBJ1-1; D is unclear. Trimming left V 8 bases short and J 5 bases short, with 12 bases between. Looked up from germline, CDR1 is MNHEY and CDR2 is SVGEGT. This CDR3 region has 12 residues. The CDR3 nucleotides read TGTGCCAGCGGGGAGCATAGGACTGAAGCTTTCTTT. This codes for CASGEHRTEAFF.

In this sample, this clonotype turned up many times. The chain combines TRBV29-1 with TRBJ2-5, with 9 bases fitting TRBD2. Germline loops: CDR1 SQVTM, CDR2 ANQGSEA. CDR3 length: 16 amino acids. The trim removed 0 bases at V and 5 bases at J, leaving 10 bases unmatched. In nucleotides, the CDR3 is TGCAGCGTTGAAGATGAGCGGGAGGAGAGCCATGAGACCCAGTACTTC. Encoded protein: CSVEDEREESHETQYF.

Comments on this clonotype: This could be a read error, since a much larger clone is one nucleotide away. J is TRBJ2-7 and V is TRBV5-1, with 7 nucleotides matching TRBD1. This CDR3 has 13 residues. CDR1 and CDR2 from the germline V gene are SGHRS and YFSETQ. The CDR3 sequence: CASSQGQLYERYF. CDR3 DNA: TGCGCCAGCAGCCAGGGACAGCTATACGAGCGGTACTTC.

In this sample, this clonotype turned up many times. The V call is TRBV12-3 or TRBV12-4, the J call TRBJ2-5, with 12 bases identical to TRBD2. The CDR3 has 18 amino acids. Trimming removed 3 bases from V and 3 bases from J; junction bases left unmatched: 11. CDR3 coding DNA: TGTGCCAGCAGTTTCTCTAGCGGGAGGGCCTGGTGGAAAGAGACCCAGTACTTC. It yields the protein CASSFSSGRAWWKETQYF.

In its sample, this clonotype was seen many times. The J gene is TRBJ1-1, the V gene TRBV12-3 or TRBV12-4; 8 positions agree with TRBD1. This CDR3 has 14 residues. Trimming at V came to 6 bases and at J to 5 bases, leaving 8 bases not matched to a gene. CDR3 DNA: TGTGCCAGCAGACCGACAGGGGTCGGGACTGAAGCTTTCTTT. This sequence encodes CASRPTGVGTEAFF.

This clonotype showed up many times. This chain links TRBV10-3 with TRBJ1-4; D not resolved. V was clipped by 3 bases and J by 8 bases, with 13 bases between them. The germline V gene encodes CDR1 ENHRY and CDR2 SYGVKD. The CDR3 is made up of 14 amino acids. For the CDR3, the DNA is TGTGCCATCAGTGAATCGGGTATTGAAGAAAAACTGTTTTTT. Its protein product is CAISESGIEEKLFF.

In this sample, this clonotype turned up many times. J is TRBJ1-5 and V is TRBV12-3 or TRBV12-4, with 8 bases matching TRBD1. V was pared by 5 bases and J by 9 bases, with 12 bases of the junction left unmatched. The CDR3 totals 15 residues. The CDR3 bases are TGTGCCAGCAGTCCACAGGGGGGTTCAGCCCGGCCCCAGCATTTT. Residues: CASSPQGGSARPQHF.

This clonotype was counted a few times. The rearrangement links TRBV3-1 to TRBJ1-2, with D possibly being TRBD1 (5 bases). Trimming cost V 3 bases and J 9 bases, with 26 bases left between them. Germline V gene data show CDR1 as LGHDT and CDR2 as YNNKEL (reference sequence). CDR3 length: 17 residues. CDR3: CASSHGQGTALPMSYTF. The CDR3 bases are TGTGCCAGCAGCCACGGACAAGGGACGGCCCTTCCTATGAGCTACACCTTC.

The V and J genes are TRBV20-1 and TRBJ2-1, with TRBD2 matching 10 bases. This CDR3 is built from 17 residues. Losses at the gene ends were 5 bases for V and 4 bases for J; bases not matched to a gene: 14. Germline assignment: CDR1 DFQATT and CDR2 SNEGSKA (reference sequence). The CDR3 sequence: CSALPAAGGPPYNEQFF. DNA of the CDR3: TGCAGTGCTCTACCGGCAGCGGGAGGGCCCCCATACAATGAGCAGTTCTTC.

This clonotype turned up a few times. The CDR3 is CASSEYPRGDTDTQYF. DNA of the CDR3: TGCGCCAGCAGTGAGTATCCGCGGGGGGACACAGATACGCAGTATTTT. The V and J genes are TRBV10-2 and TRBJ2-3; 8 bases fit TRBD2. From germline, CDR1 is WSHSY and CDR2 SAAADI. The CDR3 is 16 residues long. V lost 1 base and J lost 2; bases outside the gene matches: 5.